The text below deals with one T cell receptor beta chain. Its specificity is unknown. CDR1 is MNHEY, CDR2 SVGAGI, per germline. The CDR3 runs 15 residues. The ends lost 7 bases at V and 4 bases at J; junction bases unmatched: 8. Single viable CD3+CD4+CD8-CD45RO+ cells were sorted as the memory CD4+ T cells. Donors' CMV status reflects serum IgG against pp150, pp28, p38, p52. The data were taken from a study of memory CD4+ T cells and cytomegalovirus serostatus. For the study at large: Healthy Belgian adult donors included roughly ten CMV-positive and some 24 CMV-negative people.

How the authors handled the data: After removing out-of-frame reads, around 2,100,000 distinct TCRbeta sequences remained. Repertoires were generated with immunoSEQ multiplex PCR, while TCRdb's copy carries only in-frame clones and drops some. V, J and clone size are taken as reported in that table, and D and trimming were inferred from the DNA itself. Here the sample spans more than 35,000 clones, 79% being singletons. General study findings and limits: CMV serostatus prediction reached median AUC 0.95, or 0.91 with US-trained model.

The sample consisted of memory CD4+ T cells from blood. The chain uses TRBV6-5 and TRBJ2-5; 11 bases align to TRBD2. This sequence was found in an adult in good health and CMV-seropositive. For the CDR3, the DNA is TGTGCCAGCATTGATAGCGGGGGGGCCACAGAGACCCAGTACTTC. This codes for CASIDSGGATETQYF.